A single TCR beta chain is shown here with its context. Antigen: not known. These data are taken from a study of cytomegalovirus exposure and HLA in healthy donors. Study-wide background: The platform used for the 120 or so validation repertoires matched that of the roughly 670 first-cohort repertoires, a later analysis reported.

Study observations and caveats: The classifier was said to identify cytomegalovirus status with high specificity and sensitivity. Subsequent analysis showed first-cohort TCR clusters tending to co-occur in some 120 validation repertoires.

The CDR3 runs to 15 residues. Per germline, CDR1 MNHNS and CDR2 SASEGT. V lost 3 bases and J 5 bases, leaving 15 bases between the germline ends. The donors were members of the 120-subject validation cohort (separate from the approximately 670-subject first cohort). The method was immunoSEQ multiplex PCR; TCRdb's version includes in-frame clones alone and lacks a portion of them. The table includes 90,000 or so clones, around 85% detected once. The sequenced material came from PBMCs. This TCR came from a man aged 18 to 29 in good health and CMV-seropositive. This sequence joins TRBV6-1 and TRBJ2-3; tentatively, D is TRBD2 (6 bases). CDR3 coding DNA: TGTGCCAGCAGTGATAAGAGGAGGGCGGGAGATACGCAGTATTTT. It yields the protein CASSDKRRAGDTQYF.